Listed below are T cell receptor beta chains from one sample, sequenced in a study of T-cell reconstitution after alpha-beta-depleted transplantation in children. TCRdb analysed the PCR reads with MiXCR anew, one entry per CDR3 protein. The table lists 500,000 or so distinct CDR3 sequences, about 31% of them singletons. Sequences were derived from PBMCs from the stem cell graft donor, sampled from the stem cell graft. The origin of the receptors is a human donor who donated a stem cell graft to a child with aplastic anemia. The CDR3 runs from the conserved cysteine through the conserved F or W. The order of the fields is J gene, clone size, D gene, V gene, CDR3 protein, CDR3 DNA. The D gene is left open where the match is weak. The listing skips clone size in some rows; elsewhere it reads once, few, many or a size class.

TRBJ2-3	few	TRBD2	TRBV7-9	CASTVGTSPSDTQYF	TGTGCCAGCACTGTGGGGACTAGCCCCTCGGATACGCAGTATTTT
TRBJ2-3	few	TRBD2	TRBV29-1	CSVEGPSGYSTDTQYF	TGCAGCGTTGAAGGCCCTAGCGGGTATTCCACAGATACGCAGTATTTT
TRBJ2-7	NA	TRBD1	TRBV5-4	CASSLNRGHEQYF	TGTGCCAGCAGCTTGAACAGGGGACACGAGCAGTACTTC
TRBJ2-3	NA	TRBD2	TRBV5-1	CASSAGLAGNPYPQYF	TGCGCCAGCAGCGCAGGACTAGCGGGTAACCCTTACCCCCAGTATTTT
TRBJ2-3	few	NA	TRBV4-3	CASSQAGTSLTDTQYF	TGCGCCAGCAGCCAGGCCGGGACTTCCCTCACAGATACGCAGTATTTT
TRBJ2-1	few	TRBD2	TRBV20-1	CSARPSGRKDEQFF	TGCAGTGCTAGGCCTAGCGGGAGAAAGGATGAGCAGTTCTTC
TRBJ1-1	few	NA	TRBV29-1	CSVDGGYATEAFF	TGCAGCGTTGATGGGGGCTACGCCACTGAAGCTTTCTTT
TRBJ2-3	NA	NA	TRBV7-2	CASSLAATRATQYF	TGTGCCAGCAGCTTAGCTGCGACCCGTGCTACGCAGTATTTT
TRBJ1-2	NA	NA	TRBV12-3/TRBV12-4	CASSLPGSLHYGYTF	TGTGCCAGCAGTTTACCAGGATCGCTCCACTATGGCTACACCTTC
TRBJ1-6	NA	TRBD1	TRBV12-3/TRBV12-4	CASLQGVNSPLHF	TGTGCCAGCCTACAGGGGGTTAATTCACCCCTCCACTTT
TRBJ1-1	NA	NA	TRBV11-1	CASSIDRRRNTEAFF	TGTGCCAGCAGCATAGACCGTCGCCGGAACACTGAAGCTTTCTTT
TRBJ2-2	NA	NA	TRBV5-1	CASSLWTENTGELFF	TGCGCCAGCAGCTTGTGGACAGAAAACACCGGGGAGCTGTTTTTT
TRBJ2-1	few	TRBD2	TRBV29-1	CSVAQRGAYNEQFF	TGCAGCGTTGCACAGCGGGGAGCCTACAATGAGCAGTTCTTC
TRBJ2-1	NA	TRBD2	TRBV18	CASSPGLARDEQFF	TGTGCCAGCTCACCCGGACTAGCGAGAGATGAGCAGTTCTTC
TRBJ1-2	NA	NA	TRBV5-4	CASSLGVRDNYGYTF	TGTGCCAGCAGCTTGGGGGTAAGGGACAACTATGGCTACACCTTC
TRBJ2-1	NA	TRBD1	TRBV7-3	CASSSGTGYEQFF	TGTGCCAGCAGCTCCGGGACAGGGTATGAGCAGTTCTTC
TRBJ1-2	NA	NA	TRBV5-6	CASSFGTSANYGYTF	TGTGCCAGCAGCTTTGGGACAAGCGCTAACTATGGCTACACCTTC
TRBJ2-5	few	NA	TRBV7-2	CASSFRGGETQYF	TGTGCCAGCAGCTTCCGGGGCGGGGAGACCCAGTACTTC
TRBJ2-2	NA	TRBD2	TRBV7-2	CASSFQTSGAGELFF	TGTGCCAGCAGCTTTCAAACTAGCGGCGCCGGGGAGCTGTTTTTT
TRBJ1-2	few	TRBD1	TRBV30	CAWNRDRVHGYTF	TGTGCCTGGAACCGGGACAGGGTCCATGGCTACACCTTC
TRBJ1-2	few	TRBD1	TRBV19	CASRPGTVLYGYTF	TGTGCCAGTCGACCCGGGACAGTTCTCTATGGCTACACCTTC
TRBJ2-3	NA	NA	TRBV29-1	CSVVPPVASTDTQYF	TGCAGCGTTGTACCTCCAGTAGCTAGCACAGATACGCAGTATTTT
TRBJ2-3	NA	TRBD2	TRBV24-1	CATSTPGLAGGPTDTQYF	TGTGCCACCAGTACGCCGGGACTAGCGGGAGGTCCCACAGATACGCAGTATTTT
TRBJ2-7	few	NA	TRBV7-2	CASSAVDWSYEQYF	TGTGCCAGCAGCGCCGTGGACTGGAGCTACGAGCAGTACTTC
TRBJ2-7	NA	TRBD2	TRBV7-2	CASSERIQAGGHEQYF	TGTGCCAGCAGCGAACGGATCCAAGCGGGGGGGCACGAGCAGTACTTC
TRBJ2-3	few	TRBD2	TRBV12-3/TRBV12-4	CASSSPPGLAGFSTDTQYF	TGTGCCAGCAGTTCCCCTCCGGGACTAGCGGGATTTAGCACAGATACGCAGTATTTT
TRBJ2-1	few	NA	TRBV20-1	CSAAWEVGYNEQFF	TGCAGTGCAGCCTGGGAGGTAGGGTACAATGAGCAGTTCTTC
TRBJ2-1	few	NA	TRBV20-1	CSAMGGEQFF	TGCAGTGCTATGGGCGGTGAGCAGTTCTTC
TRBJ1-2	few	NA	TRBV18	CASSRDGSNYGYTF	TGTGCCAGCTCGAGGGACGGGAGTAACTATGGCTACACCTTC
TRBJ1-4	few	NA	TRBV4-3	CASSKGQFNEKLFF	TGCGCCAGCAGCAAAGGACAGTTTAATGAAAAACTGTTTTTT
TRBJ1-5	NA	TRBD1	TRBV7-2	CASSPWTGRGNQPQHF	TGTGCCAGCAGCCCCTGGACAGGCCGAGGGAATCAGCCCCAGCATTTT
TRBJ2-2	few	NA	TRBV12-3/TRBV12-4	CASSLSSNTGELFF	TGTGCCAGCAGTCTCAGTTCTAACACCGGGGAGCTGTTTTTT
TRBJ2-3	NA	TRBD2	TRBV12-3/TRBV12-4	CASSSSGSRTDTQYF	TGTGCCAGCAGTTCTAGCGGGAGCCGCACAGATACGCAGTATTTT
TRBJ1-4	few	TRBD1	TRBV20-1	CSAQGQPHEKLFF	TGCAGTGCTCAGGGACAGCCTCATGAAAAACTGTTTTTT
TRBJ1-5	NA	NA	TRBV20-1	CSARHGTPNQPQHF	TGCAGTGCTAGACACGGGACACCAAATCAGCCCCAGCATTTT
TRBJ2-7	few	TRBD1	TRBV6-1	CASASAGTASVYEQYF	TGTGCCAGCGCTAGTGCCGGGACAGCAAGCGTTTACGAGCAGTACTTC
TRBJ1-2	NA	TRBD1	TRBV5-1	CASSQGTGGAIYGYTF	TGCGCCAGCAGCCAGGGGACAGGGGGCGCGATCTATGGCTACACCTTC
TRBJ2-3	NA	NA	TRBV20-1	CSARGTRDTQYF	TGCAGTGCTAGAGGCACAAGAGATACGCAGTATTTT
TRBJ1-5	NA	NA	TRBV5-1	CASSLVPGKDQPQHF	TGCGCCAGCAGCTTAGTTCCAGGAAAGGATCAGCCCCAGCATTTT
TRBJ1-6	NA	TRBD1	TRBV30	CATQGGVNSPLHF	TGTGCCACCCAGGGGGGAGTGAATTCACCCCTCCACTTT
TRBJ2-5	few	TRBD1	TRBV30	CALRIVRDSQETQYF	TGTGCCCTTCGCATTGTCCGGGACAGCCAAGAGACCCAGTACTTC
TRBJ2-2	NA	NA	TRBV30	CAWSLGLAGELFF	TGTGCCTGGAGTCTAGGTCTCGCCGGGGAGCTGTTTTTT
TRBJ1-5	few	NA	TRBV6-1	CASKGGWNSNQPQHF	TGTGCCAGCAAAGGGGGGTGGAATAGCAATCAGCCCCAGCATTTT